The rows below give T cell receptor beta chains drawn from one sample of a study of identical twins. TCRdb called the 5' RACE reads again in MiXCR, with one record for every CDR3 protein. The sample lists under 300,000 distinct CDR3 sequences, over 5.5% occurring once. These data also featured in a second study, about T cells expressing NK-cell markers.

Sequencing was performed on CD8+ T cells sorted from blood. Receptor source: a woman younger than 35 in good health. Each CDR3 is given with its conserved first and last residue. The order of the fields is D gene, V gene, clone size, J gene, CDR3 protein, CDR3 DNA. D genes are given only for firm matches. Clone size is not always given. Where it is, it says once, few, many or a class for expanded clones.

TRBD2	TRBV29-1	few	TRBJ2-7	CSVEPDQGGGPYEQYF	TGCAGCGTTGAACCCGATCAGGGCGGGGGGCCCTACGAGCAGTACTTC
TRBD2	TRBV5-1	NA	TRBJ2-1	CASSLGGRVRDEQFF	TGCGCCAGCAGCTTAGGCGGGAGAGTACGGGATGAGCAGTTCTTC
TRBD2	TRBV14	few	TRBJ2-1	CASSQVASGGAKNEQFF	TGTGCCAGCAGCCAAGTTGCTAGCGGGGGGGCAAAGAATGAGCAGTTCTTC
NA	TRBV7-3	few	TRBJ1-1	CASSLSRDDAEAFF	TGTGCCAGCAGCCTCTCCAGGGATGACGCTGAAGCTTTCTTT
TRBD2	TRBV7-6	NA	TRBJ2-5	CASSLQTSGRETQYF	TGTGCCAGCAGCCTCCAGACTAGCGGGAGGGAGACCCAGTACTTC
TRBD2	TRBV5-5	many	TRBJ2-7	CASSLELSGHYEQYF	TGTGCCAGCAGCTTGGAGCTTAGCGGGCACTACGAGCAGTACTTC
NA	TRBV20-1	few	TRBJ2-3	CSASPDTQYF	TGCAGTGCTAGTCCCGATACGCAGTATTTT
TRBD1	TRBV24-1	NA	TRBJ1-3	CATSDLRGRGGSGNTIYF	TGTGCCACCAGTGATTTAAGGGGGCGAGGTGGCTCTGGAAACACCATATATTTT
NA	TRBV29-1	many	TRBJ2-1	CSVLGDNEQFF	TGCAGCGTTTTAGGGGACAATGAGCAGTTCTTC
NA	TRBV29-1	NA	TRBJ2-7	CSVEARGSSYEQYF	TGCAGCGTTGAGGCGCGGGGTAGCTCCTACGAGCAGTACTTC
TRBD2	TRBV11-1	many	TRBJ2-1	CASSLWAPLAGVRVEQFF	TGTGCCAGCAGCTTATGGGCCCCCTTAGCGGGAGTAAGAGTTGAGCAGTTCTTC
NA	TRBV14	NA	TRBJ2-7	CASSYGLTYEQYF	TGTGCCAGCAGCTATGGACTGACCTACGAGCAGTACTTC
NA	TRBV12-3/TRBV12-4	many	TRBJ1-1	CASSQGGFTEAFF	TGTGCCAGCAGTCAGGGAGGGTTCACTGAAGCTTTCTTT
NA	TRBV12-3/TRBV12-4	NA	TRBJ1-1	CASTIGTGLGAFF	TGTGCCAGCACCATCGGGACGGGACTAGGGGCTTTCTTT
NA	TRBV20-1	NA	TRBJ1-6	CSARDQGQPYSPLHF	TGCAGTGCTAGAGATCAGGGACAACCATATTCACCCCTCCACTTT
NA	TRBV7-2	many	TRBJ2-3	CASTSWAGSLTDTQYF	TGTGCCAGCACCTCCTGGGCCGGGAGTTTAACAGATACGCAGTATTTT
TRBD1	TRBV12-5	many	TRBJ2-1	CASGLTGVYNEQFF	TGTGCTAGTGGTTTGACAGGGGTCTACAATGAGCAGTTCTTC
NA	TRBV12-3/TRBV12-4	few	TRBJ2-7	CASSFFADNEQYF	TGTGCCAGCAGTTTTTTCGCGGACAACGAGCAGTACTTC
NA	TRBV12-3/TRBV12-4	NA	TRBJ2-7	CASSRGSLGSYEQYF	TGTGCCAGCAGTCGGGGGTCGCTTGGGTCCTACGAGCAGTACTTC
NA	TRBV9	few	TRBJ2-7	CASSADFGKQYF	TGTGCCAGCAGCGCCGATTTCGGGAAGCAGTACTTC
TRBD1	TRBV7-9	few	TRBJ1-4	CASSLARAGGAEKLFF	TGTGCCAGCAGCTTAGCTCGCGCAGGGGGGGCTGAAAAACTGTTTTTT
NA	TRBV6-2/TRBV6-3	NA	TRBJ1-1	CASSWAPGTSNTEAFF	TGTGCCAGCAGCTGGGCCCCCGGGACCTCGAACACTGAAGCTTTCTTT
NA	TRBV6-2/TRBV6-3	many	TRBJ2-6	CASSYSKQSFGANVLTF	TGTGCCAGCAGTTACTCGAAACAGAGTTTTGGGGCCAACGTCCTGACTTTC
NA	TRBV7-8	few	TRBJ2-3	CASSALGSTDTQYF	TGTGCCAGCAGCGCCCTCGGGAGCACAGATACGCAGTATTTT
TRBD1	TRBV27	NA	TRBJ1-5	CASSLIFDRVGNQPQHF	TGTGCCAGCAGTCTGATTTTTGACAGGGTCGGCAATCAGCCCCAGCATTTT
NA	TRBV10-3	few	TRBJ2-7	CAISRDGYEQYF	TGTGCCATCAGTAGGGACGGCTACGAGCAGTACTTC
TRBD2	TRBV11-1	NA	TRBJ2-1	CASAAGGPVRVSSYNEQFF	TGTGCCAGCGCAGCGGGGGGCCCAGTGCGAGTGAGCTCCTACAATGAGCAGTTCTTC
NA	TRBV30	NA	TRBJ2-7	CAWTDYSYEQYF	TGTGCCTGGACGGACTACTCCTACGAGCAGTACTTC
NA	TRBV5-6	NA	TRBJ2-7	CASSLGRNSYEQYF	TGTGCCAGCAGCTTGGGACGGAACTCCTACGAGCAGTACTTC
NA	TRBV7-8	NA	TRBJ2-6	CASSRDHRGGKGANVLTF	TGTGCCAGCAGCCGCGACCACAGGGGAGGAAAAGGGGCCAACGTCCTGACTTTC
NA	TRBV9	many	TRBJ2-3	CASSAGTDTQYF	TGTGCCAGCAGCGCCGGTACAGATACGCAGTATTTT
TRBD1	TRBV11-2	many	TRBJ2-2	CASSSSPPGQGNTGELFF	TGTGCCAGCAGCTCATCCCCCCCGGGACAGGGGAACACCGGGGAGCTGTTTTTT
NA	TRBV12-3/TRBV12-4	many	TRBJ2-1	CASETESSYNEQFF	TGTGCCAGCGAGACGGAAAGCTCCTACAATGAGCAGTTCTTC
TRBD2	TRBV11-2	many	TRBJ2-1	CASSLVFGGLAAYNEQFF	TGTGCCAGCAGCTTAGTCTTTGGGGGACTAGCTGCCTACAATGAGCAGTTCTTC
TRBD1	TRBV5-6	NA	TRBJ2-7	CASSSGTGREQYF	TGTGCCAGCAGCTCCGGGACAGGGAGAGAGCAGTACTTC
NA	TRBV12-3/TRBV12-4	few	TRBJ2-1	CATRDSGNYNEQFF	TGTGCCACCCGGGACTCGGGGAACTACAATGAGCAGTTCTTC
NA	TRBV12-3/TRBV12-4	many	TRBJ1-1	CASSQGPNTEAFF	TGTGCCAGCAGCCAGGGACCGAACACTGAAGCTTTCTTT
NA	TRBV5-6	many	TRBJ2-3	CASSLILSSGTDTQYF	TGTGCCAGCAGCTTGATCCTATCTAGCGGCACAGATACGCAGTATTTT
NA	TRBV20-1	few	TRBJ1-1	CSAPTNTEAFF	TGCAGTGCTCCCACGAACACTGAAGCTTTCTTT
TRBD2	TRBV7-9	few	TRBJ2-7	CASSSHSSGESSYEQYF	TGTGCCAGCAGCTCCCACTCTAGCGGGGAAAGCTCCTACGAGCAGTACTTC
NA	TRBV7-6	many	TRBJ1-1	CASSVRDGYTEAFF	TGTGCCAGCAGCGTCCGGGACGGCTACACTGAAGCTTTCTTT
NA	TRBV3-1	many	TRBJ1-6	CASSQEVGMGVPPLHF	TGTGCCAGCAGCCAAGAAGTGGGTATGGGGGTTCCACCCCTCCACTTT
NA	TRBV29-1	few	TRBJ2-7	CSVKDSYQYF	TGCAGCGTGAAGGACAGTTACCAGTACTTC
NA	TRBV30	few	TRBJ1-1	CAWGTSSEAFF	TGTGCCTGGGGGACATCGAGCGAAGCTTTCTTT
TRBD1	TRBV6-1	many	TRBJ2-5	CASSTYADRGETQYF	TGTGCCAGCAGTACCTACGCGGACAGGGGAGAGACCCAGTACTTC
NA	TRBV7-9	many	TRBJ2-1	CASSSDLSSSYNEQFF	TGTGCCAGCAGCTCTGACCTAAGCAGCTCCTACAATGAGCAGTTCTTC
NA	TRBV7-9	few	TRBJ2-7	CASSLARERVPHEQYF	TGTGCCAGCAGCTTAGCCCGCGAGCGCGTGCCGCACGAGCAGTACTTC
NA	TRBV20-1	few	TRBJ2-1	CSASGPWGEQFF	TGCAGTGCTAGCGGTCCTTGGGGTGAGCAGTTCTTC
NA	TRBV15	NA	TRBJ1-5	CATSQRPLSNQPQHF	TGTGCCACCAGCCAGAGGCCACTAAGCAATCAGCCCCAGCATTTT